Sequencing of this TCR beta chain was carried out in a study of blood T cell repertoires in COVID-19. Study-wide background: COVID-19 samples collected from the United States, Italy and Spain covered acute and convalescent phases. The analysed material was cDNA or gDNA that came from T cells, B-cell-depleted T cells, or PBMCs.

Seattle's cohort entered during active infection and was followed longitudinally. Authors' processing steps: Amplification from reference gene primers served as the basis for estimated nucleated cell counts. Sequencing was performed with immunoSEQ multiplex PCR; in TCRdb, only in-frame clones are kept and a portion is missing. The DNA was the basis for D and trimming; V, J and clone size are from that table. The repertoire holds about 260,000 clones, with 85% to 90% as singletons. Germline values: CDR1 MNHEY, CDR2 SMNVEV (reference sequence). This CDR3 is 13 amino acids long. Deletions cut 6 bases from V and 8 bases from J, with 14 bases between.

This receptor was identified in a woman in her twenties or thirties with COVID-19, enrolled during active disease. The rearrangement joins TRBV27 to TRBJ2-1; no reliable D call. Material: peripheral blood. CDR3 loop: CASSSTRSHEQFF. CDR3 coding DNA: TGTGCCAGCAGCTCTACAAGGAGCCATGAGCAGTTCTTC.